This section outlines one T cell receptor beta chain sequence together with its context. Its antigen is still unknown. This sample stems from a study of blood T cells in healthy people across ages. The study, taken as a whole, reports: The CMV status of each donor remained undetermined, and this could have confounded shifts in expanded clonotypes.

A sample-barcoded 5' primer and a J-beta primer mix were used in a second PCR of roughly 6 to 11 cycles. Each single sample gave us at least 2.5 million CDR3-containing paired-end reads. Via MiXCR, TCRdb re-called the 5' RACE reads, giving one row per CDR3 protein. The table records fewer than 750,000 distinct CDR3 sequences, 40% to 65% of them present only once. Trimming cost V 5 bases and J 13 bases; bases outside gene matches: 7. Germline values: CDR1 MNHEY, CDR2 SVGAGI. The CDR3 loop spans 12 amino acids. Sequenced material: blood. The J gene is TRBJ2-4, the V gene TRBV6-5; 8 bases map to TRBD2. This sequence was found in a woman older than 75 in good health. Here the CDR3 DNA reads TGTGCCAGCAGTACCATCGGGAGGGCCCAGTACTTC. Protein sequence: CASSTIGRAQYF.